One and the same sample provided the 10 T cell receptor beta chains below, sequenced in a study of cytomegalovirus exposure and HLA in healthy donors. PCR primers comprised 60 Vbeta and 13 Jbeta primers. Clones were read by immunoSEQ multiplex PCR, and TCRdb kept only the in-frame ones, dropping some. The sample carries about 77,000 clones, around 78% recorded once. Sequencing was done on a sample of PBMCs. These receptors all come from a man in his forties in good health and CMV-seronegative.

This clone showed up just once. This rearrangement joins TRBV19 to TRBJ1-5; 9 bases align to TRBD1. With V trimmed by 3 bases and J by 7 bases, 7 bases remained unmatched. Germline assignment: CDR1 LNHDA and CDR2 SQIVND (reference sequence). The CDR3 loop spans 15 amino acids. CDR3 sequence reads: CASSMGQGLSQPQHF. The DNA for the CDR3 is TGTGCCAGTAGTATGGGACAGGGTTTAAGCCAGCCCCAGCATTTT.

The V gene is TRBV5-1, the J gene TRBJ1-1; D is unclear. The V end lost 4 bases, the J end lost 1 base, and 11 bases lay between the germline ends. CDR1 and CDR2 from the germline V gene are SGHRS and YFSETQ. This CDR3 comprises 14 residues. The CDR3 DNA is TGCGCCAGCAGCGCGGGCTCCGCGAACACTGAAGCTTTCTTT. It translates to CASSAGSANTEAFF.

The genes are TRBV11-3 and TRBJ2-4, with TRBD2 matching 7 bases. CDR3 length equals 14 residues. The V and J ends lost 8 bases and 9 bases, in that order; junction bases with no gene match: 13. Looked up from germline, CDR1 is SGHNT and CDR2 is YENEEA. In DNA, the CDR3 is TGTGCCAGCGGCCAAGCGGGGCCTTCAAGCATTCAGTACTTC. This encodes CASGQAGPSSIQYF.

The chain is built from TRBV10-1 and TRBJ2-7; 12 nucleotides line up with TRBD1. The ends lost 2 bases at V and 3 bases at J; junction bases unmatched: 2. Per the germline V gene, CDR1 is WNHNN and CDR2 is SYGVQD (reference sequence). The CDR3 has 15 amino acids. The CDR3: CASSEGTGGFYEQYF. The DNA for the CDR3 is TGCGCCAGCAGTGAGGGGACAGGGGGCTTCTACGAGCAGTACTTC.

The chain is built from TRBV5-1 and TRBJ2-2; 8 nucleotides align to TRBD1. This CDR3 has 15 amino acids. After removal of 6 bases from V and 3 bases from J, the junction contained 7 bases not matched to a gene. The germline CDR1 and CDR2 sequences are SGHRS and YFSETQ. The CDR3 loop reads CASTGQGADTGELFF. The CDR3 region has the DNA TGCGCCAGCACCGGGCAGGGGGCTGACACCGGGGAGCTGTTTTTT.

The V call is TRBV27, the J call TRBJ2-7, with 7 bases identical to TRBD2. J lost 2 bases, V lost 6 bases, and 10 bases had no gene match. Germline CDR1 reads MNHEY; CDR2 reads SMNVEV (reference sequence). The CDR3 length is 15 residues. The chain's CDR3 is CASRPRAGMTYEQYF. For the CDR3, the DNA is TGTGCCAGCAGACCTCGAGCGGGGATGACCTACGAGCAGTACTTC.

This clone came up once. The V call is TRBV7-9, the J call TRBJ1-2; D is possibly TRBD1 (5 bases). V was shortened by 6 bases and J by 4 bases, with 12 bases between the two germline ends. The CDR3 length is 13 residues. Germline V gene data show CDR1 as SEHNR and CDR2 as FQNEAQ (reference sequence). CDR3 amino acids: CASSPTGSYGYTF. The CDR3 DNA sequence: TGTGCCAGCAGTCCCACAGGCAGCTATGGCTACACCTTC.

The chain has TRBV7-3 and TRBJ2-5; possible D gene TRBD2, 5 bases. The CDR3 contains 14 residues. Germline CDR1 reads SGHTA; CDR2 reads FQGTGA. Trimming removed 5 bases from V and 5 bases from J, with 15 bases in between. The CDR3 reads CASSPSLVSETQYF. Written as DNA, the CDR3 is TGTGCCAGCAGCCCCTCACTAGTAAGCGAGACCCAGTACTTC. Based on the CDR3 plus reference TRBV7-3 and TRBJ2-5, the full variable domain is GAGVSQTPSNKVTEKGKYVELRCDPISGHTALYWYRQSLGQGPEFLIYFQGTGAADDSGLPNDRFFAVRPEGSVSTLKIQRTERGDSAVYLCASSPSLVSETQYFGPGTRLLVL.

The chain is built from TRBV5-8 and TRBJ2-1, with 9 bases fitting TRBD2. CDR1 SGHTS and CDR2 YDEGEE come from the germline V gene. J gave up 8 bases and V 4 bases, and 16 bases lay outside the gene matches. There are 17 residues in the CDR3. CDR3: CASSHETTSRGGHEQFF. CDR3 DNA sequence: TGTGCCAGCAGCCACGAAACTACCTCGCGGGGGGGCCATGAGCAGTTCTTC.

V is TRBV19 and J is TRBJ1-5; tentative D call: TRBD1 (6 bases). The CDR3 has 13 amino acids. From germline, CDR1 is LNHDA and CDR2 SQIVND (reference sequence). V lost 7 bases and J 6 bases, leaving 13 bases between the germline ends. CDR3 DNA sequence: TGTGCCAGTAAATCGTGGGGGCCTCAGCCCCAGCATTTT. Translated, it gives CASKSWGPQPQHF.